This passage covers 9 T cell receptor beta chains from one sample sequenced in a study of cytomegalovirus exposure and HLA in healthy donors. The PCR ran on 60 Vbeta and 13 Jbeta primers. Some clones are missing from TCRdb's copy, which holds only in-frame ones; the method was immunoSEQ multiplex PCR. The sample has around 87,000 clones, about 70% seen once. Sequenced: PBMCs. These receptors were collected from a middle-aged man in good health and CMV-seronegative.

The chain joins TRBV10-3 to TRBJ1-6, with a weak D call TRBD1 (6 bases). Germline V gives CDR1 ENHRY, CDR2 SYGVKD. The CDR3 length is 14 residues. The V gene lost 10 bases and the J gene lost 8 bases, with 18 bases spanning the gap. Here the CDR3 reads CATSDGGGHSPLHF. CDR3 nucleotide sequence: TGTGCCACCAGCGATGGGGGCGGTCATTCACCCCTCCACTTT.

This clone was seen a few times. The V gene is TRBV4-1, the J gene TRBJ1-2; D ambiguous. The CDR3 runs to 15 residues. Germline V gene sequence: CDR1 MGHRA, CDR2 YSYEKL. V gave up 0 bases and J gave up 2 bases, with 10 bases separating them. The CDR3 region has the DNA TGCGCCAGCAGCCAAGATCCTACCGTAAACTATGGCTACACCTTC. Translation: CASSQDPTVNYGYTF.

This clone was picked up a small number of times. CDR3 sequence (DNA): TGTGCCAGCAGTAGGGGACAGCTCTATGGCTACACCTTC. It yields the protein CASSRGQLYGYTF. The chain is built from TRBV6-5 and TRBJ1-2, with 7 bases that match TRBD1. The CDR3 length is 13 residues. Germline trimming cut 5 bases from V and 4 bases from J; bases unmatched to any gene: 4. CDR1 MNHEY and CDR2 SVGAGI come from the germline V gene.

V gene TRBV27 combines with J gene TRBJ2-7; D call uncertain. The CDR3 is 14 residues long. CDR1 and CDR2 from the germline V gene are MNHEY and SMNVEV (reference sequence). Trimming shortened V by 4 bases and J by 6 bases, and 16 bases separated the two germline ends. CDR3 amino acids: CASSSRSFAPEQYF. In DNA form, the CDR3 reads TGTGCCAGCAGTTCTCGGTCGTTTGCCCCCGAGCAGTACTTC.

CDR3 residues: CASKSSGRGEQYF. The CDR3, as DNA: TGTGCCAGCAAGTCTAGCGGCCGTGGCGAGCAGTACTTC. This chain uses TRBV7-6 with TRBJ2-7; 7 nucleotides match TRBD2. V shed 7 bases and J 6 bases; nucleotides not matched to a gene: 9. There are 13 residues in the CDR3. Germline V gene sequence: CDR1 SGHVS, CDR2 FNYEAQ.

The rearrangement links TRBV5-1 to TRBJ2-3; 10 bases align to TRBD2. Germline V gives CDR1 SGHRS, CDR2 YFSETQ. Trimming removed 0 bases from V and 4 bases from J; junction bases left unmatched: 5. The CDR3 covers 16 residues. This CDR3 is CASSLESGGASDTQYF. CDR3 in DNA: TGCGCCAGCAGCTTGGAGAGCGGGGGGGCCTCAGATACGCAGTATTTT.

The genes are TRBV19 and TRBJ1-2; 11 bases align to TRBD1. This CDR3 has 14 residues. Germline values: CDR1 LNHDA, CDR2 SQIVND (reference sequence). The junction had 6 bases not matched to a gene; V was cut back by 7 bases and J by 5 bases. The CDR3 bases are TGTGCCAGTACTAAGGACAGGGGGCTTTATGGCTACACCTTC. Translated: CASTKDRGLYGYTF.

The chain carries TRBV19 and TRBJ1-1; a weak D match, TRBD1 (5 bases). Germline CDR1 and CDR2: LNHDA and SQIVND (reference sequence). V was trimmed by 7 bases and J by 7 bases, leaving 19 bases between them. CDR3 length: 14 amino acids. The DNA of the CDR3 is TGTGCCAGTACCGCTTGGGGGAGGACGGATGAAGCTTTCTTT. It is translated as CASTAWGRTDEAFF.

This clone was picked up one time. The chain has TRBV2 and TRBJ2-5; 13 bases fit TRBD2. Germline V CDR1 and CDR2: SNHLY, FYNNEI. V lost 8 bases to trimming and J lost 1 base; unmatched junction nucleotides: 4. The CDR3 loop spans 15 amino acids. The CDR3 loop reads CASGGLAGAQETQYF. CDR3 sequence (DNA): TGTGCCAGCGGTGGACTAGCGGGGGCCCAAGAGACCCAGTACTTC.